These 18 T cell receptor beta chains were sequenced from one sample in a study of graft-versus-host responses after intestinal transplantation. Clones were sequenced by immunoSEQ multiplex PCR, and TCRdb holds only the in-frame ones, with some missing. The top ten hold around 0.16% of the sample, which has about 130,000 clones, roughly 92% seen once. The antigens for these receptors are not known. The sequenced sample was unstimulated CD4+ T cells sorted from spleen or lymph node cells, obtained before intestinal transplant. Receptors were obtained from a human donor who received an intestinal transplant.

The genes are TRBV23-1 and TRBJ1-1; 7 nucleotides agree with TRBD1. TRBV23-1 is sorted into the ORF group, with uncertain function. CDR3 length equals 13 residues. V shed 7 bases and J 8 bases; nucleotides not matched to a gene: 10. In DNA form, the CDR3 reads TGCGCCAGCACCAGACAGGGATCGAGCGAAGCTTTCTTT. Amino acid sequence: CASTRQGSSEAFF.

In its sample, this clone was seen once. The genes are TRBV9 and TRBJ2-7, with TRBD2 matching over 7 bases. Germline V gene lookup returns CDR1 SGDLS and CDR2 YYNGEE. The CDR3 covers 15 residues. V dropped 0 bases and J dropped 9; count of bases not matched to a gene: 12. This CDR3 is CASSVGGGGIGVQYF. The CDR3 DNA reads as TGTGCCAGCAGCGTAGGAGGCGGGGGAATAGGTGTGCAGTACTTC.

V and J are TRBV29-1 and TRBJ2-5, with a possible D match to TRBD2 (5 bases). The CDR3 covers 12 residues. V was trimmed by 6 bases and J by 7 bases, leaving 15 bases between them. Looked up from germline, CDR1 is SQVTM and CDR2 is ANQGSEA. CDR3 sequence reads: CSVRAPEGTQYF. CDR3 nucleotide sequence: TGCAGCGTCCGGGCGCCAGAGGGGACCCAGTACTTC.

The chain carries TRBV5-4 and TRBJ2-5, with D possibly TRBD1 on 7 matching bases. The CDR3 is made up of 15 amino acids. CDR1 and CDR2 from the germline V gene are SGHNT and YYREEE (reference sequence). Trimming removed 3 bases at V and 5 bases at J, with 17 bases between. The CDR3 DNA is TGTGCCAGCAGCTCAGGGGGGACGCCGGGGGAGACCCAGTACTTC. This sequence encodes CASSSGGTPGETQYF.

This clone appeared once. The chain joins TRBV6-5 to TRBJ2-4; weak D call: TRBD1 (6 bases). The CDR3 loop spans 14 amino acids. The germline V and J ends were trimmed by 5 bases and 1 base, with 9 bases remaining between them. Per germline, CDR1 MNHEY and CDR2 SVGAGI. The CDR3 nucleotides read TGTGCCAGCAGTGGCCAGGGGGCCAAAAACATTCAGTACTTC. This codes for CASSGQGAKNIQYF.

This chain uses TRBV7-2 with TRBJ1-1; no definite D call. Germline loops: CDR1 SGHTA, CDR2 FQGNSA. V gave up 6 bases and J gave up 0 bases, with 17 bases separating them. The CDR3 sequence is 16 residues long. The CDR3: CASRASGVTMNTEAFF. CDR3 bases: TGTGCCAGCAGAGCGTCCGGGGTCACCATGAACACTGAAGCTTTCTTT.

The chain links TRBV27 to TRBJ2-7; a weak D match, TRBD1 (6 bases). Germline assignment: CDR1 MNHEY and CDR2 SMNVEV (reference sequence). CDR3 length: 14 residues. V was cut by 5 bases and J by 2 bases, with 13 bases left in between. Here the CDR3 reads CASSQQGMAYEQYF. The CDR3 bases are TGTGCCAGCAGTCAACAGGGTATGGCCTACGAGCAGTACTTC.

Worth noting for this clone: Other DNA sequences in this sample translate to the same CDR3. The chain couples TRBV12-5 to TRBJ2-3; either TRBD1 or TRBD2 may supply D (6 bases each). Germline lookup yields CDR1 LGHNT and CDR2 FRNRAP. Trimming took off 0 bases at V and 10 bases at J, with 11 bases between the two ends. The CDR3 contains 13 residues. The CDR3, as DNA: TGTGCTAGTGGTTTGGTCGGGGGCGGATCGCAGTATTTT. Translating gives CASGLVGGGSQYF.

The chain has TRBV11-2 and TRBJ2-3; perhaps TRBD2 as D (5 bases). Trimming left V 0 bases short and J 7 bases short, with 11 bases between. Per germline, CDR1 SGHAT and CDR2 FQNNGV. The CDR3 runs 14 residues. Here the CDR3 DNA reads TGTGCCAGCAGCTTAGAAACTAGGATTCATACGCAGTATTTT. Its translation is CASSLETRIHTQYF.

The rearrangement joins TRBV5-4 to TRBJ2-3; 10 bases agree with TRBD2. V lost 5 bases and J lost 3; bases outside the gene matches: 0. The germline V gene has CDR1 SGHNT and CDR2 YYREEE (reference sequence). The CDR3 is 13 residues long. CDR3 coding DNA: TGTGCCAGCAGGACTAGCGGGACAGATACGCAGTATTTT. This encodes CASRTSGTDTQYF.

In the case of this clone: Other DNA sequences from this sample encode an identical CDR3 as well. The rearrangement links TRBV5-1 to TRBJ1-1; tentatively, D is TRBD1 (6 bases). Trimming removed 0 bases from V and 11 bases from J, with 17 bases in between. This CDR3 has 14 amino acids. The germline CDR1 and CDR2 sequences are SGHRS and YFSETQ. This chain's CDR3 is CASSLGPGGRRAFF. CDR3 sequence (DNA): TGCGCCAGCAGCTTGGGTCCGGGGGGCCGAAGGGCTTTCTTT.

The chain couples TRBV9 to TRBJ2-5, with TRBD1 as a possible D gene (6 bases). Germline V gives CDR1 SGDLS, CDR2 YYNGEE. Deletions cut 4 bases from V and 3 bases from J, with 10 bases between. CDR3 size: 13 residues. The CDR3 nucleotides are TGTGCCAGCAGCCTTAGACAGGAAGAGACCCAGTACTTC. Translation gives CASSLRQEETQYF.

The chain is built from TRBV27 and TRBJ1-2, with 7 bases aligning to TRBD1. The CDR3 is 16 amino acids. Germline-derived CDR1 and CDR2 are MNHEY and SMNVEV (reference sequence). V shed 0 bases and J 4 bases; nucleotides not matched to a gene: 8. The CDR3 here is CASSLSALGQSYGYTF. CDR3 nucleotide sequence: TGTGCCAGCAGTTTATCGGCGTTGGGACAGAGCTATGGCTACACCTTC.

The chain couples TRBV28 to TRBJ1-2, with 11 bases that match TRBD1. The germline gives CDR1 MDHEN, CDR2 SYDVKM. The CDR3 spans 14 residues. V dropped 8 bases and J dropped 4; count of bases not matched to a gene: 6. CDR3 sequence reads: CASSGTGGVYGYTF. The CDR3 nucleotides read TGTGCCAGCTCTGGGACAGGGGGGGTCTATGGCTACACCTTC.

This chain links TRBV11-2 with TRBJ2-2; TRBD1 aligns across 7 bases. The CDR3 runs to 16 residues. The germline gives CDR1 SGHAT, CDR2 FQNNGV. Trimming cost V 5 bases and J 4 bases; bases outside gene matches: 10. The CDR3 spells CASSPQSNRGTGELFF. As DNA, the CDR3 is TGTGCCAGCAGCCCACAGAGCAACAGGGGCACCGGGGAGCTGTTTTTT.

This clone was counted a single time. V is TRBV11-2 and J is TRBJ2-1; 7 bases map to TRBD1. There are 15 residues in the CDR3. With V trimmed by 6 bases and J by 5 bases, 10 bases remained unmatched. The V gene's germline CDR1 is SGHAT and CDR2 FQNNGV. The CDR3 nucleotides are TGTGCCAGCAGACCCCTCGGGACAGTCCACAATGAGCAGTTCTTC. Translation gives CASRPLGTVHNEQFF. Full variable domain (outside the CDR3, taken from reference TRBV11-2 and TRBJ2-1): EAGVAQSPRYKIIEKRQSVAFWCNPISGHATLYWYQQILGQGPKLLIQFQNNGVVDDSQLPKDRFSAERLKGVDSTLKIQPAKLEDSAVYLCASRPLGTVHNEQFFGPGTRLTVL.

The rearrangement links TRBV7-3 to TRBJ2-5; no clear D gene. The germline V gene has CDR1 SGHTA and CDR2 FQGTGA. V was pared by 4 bases and J by 5 bases, with 14 bases between. CDR3 length equals 14 residues. CDR3 residues: CASSSSGPLETQYF. In DNA form, the CDR3 reads TGTGCCAGCAGCTCATCCGGGCCGCTGGAGACCCAGTACTTC. Supplemented by reference TRBV7-3 and TRBJ2-5, the full variable domain reads GAGVSQTPSNKVTEKGKYVELRCDPISGHTALYWYRQSLGQGPEFLIYFQGTGAADDSGLPNDRFFAVRPEGSVSTLKIQRTERGDSAVYLCASSSSGPLETQYFGPGTRLLVL.

This chain uses TRBV11-3 with TRBJ2-3; 12 bases map to TRBD2. This CDR3 has 14 residues. Germline V gene sequence: CDR1 SGHNT, CDR2 YENEEA. J was trimmed by 1 base and V by 8 bases; bases with no gene match: 1. CDR3 amino acids: CASRLAGGTDTQYF. The CDR3 region has the DNA TGTGCCAGCCGACTAGCGGGGGGCACAGATACGCAGTATTTT.